Following are 5 T cell receptor beta chains from one sample sequenced in a study of blood T cells in healthy people across ages (dated by TCRdb to between 2015 and 2016). The library was prepared using 5' RACE. These reads were obtained on an Illumina HiSeq 2500. A second PCR of roughly 7 to 11 cycles was run with a J-beta primer mix and a sample-barcoded 5' primer. Using fastp trimming at Q25 and MiXCR clonotype assembly, TCRdb reanalyzed the public sequencing data and kept in-frame beta chains. Identical CDR3 protein sequences are pooled into one entry, listed with their most common genes and DNA. Here the sample has roughly 1,300,000 distinct CDR3 sequences; approximately 59% occur a single time. 5% to 7% of the sample comes from the top ten. The sequenced sample was blood. These receptors were collected from a man aged 18 to 35 in good health.

This clonotype has more than one count but fewer than ten. V and J are TRBV20-1 and TRBJ2-5, with D tentatively TRBD2 (5 bases). Germline CDR1 reads DFQATT; CDR2 reads SNEGSKA (reference sequence). The V end was cut by 0 bases, the J end by 2 bases, with 10 bases between. There are 14 residues in the CDR3. CDR3 in amino acids: CSARDTSGQETQYF. The CDR3 nucleotides are TGCAGTGCTAGAGATACGAGCGGACAAGAGACCCAGTACTTC.

The gene calls are TRBV4-1 and TRBJ1-4, with 8 bases aligning to TRBD1. The V gene end was trimmed by 3 bases and the J gene end by 8 bases; junction bases not matched to a gene: 8. Per germline, CDR1 MGHRA and CDR2 YSYEKL. The CDR3 covers 15 residues. The CDR3 is CASSQDRVWYEKLFF. In nucleotides, the CDR3 is TGCGCCAGCAGCCAGGACAGGGTATGGTACGAAAAACTGTTTTTT.

The CDR3 nucleotides are TGCGCCAGCAGCTTGGGAGTCCCGGGACAGACAAATTCACCCCTCCACTTT. Translating it yields CASSLGVPGQTNSPLHF. V gene TRBV5-1 combines with J gene TRBJ1-6; TRBD1 aligns across 7 bases. Looked up from germline, CDR1 is SGHRS and CDR2 is YFSETQ. CDR3 size: 17 residues. The V segment lost 0 bases and the J segment 7 bases; nucleotides outside the gene matches: 10.

The chain recombines TRBV7-9 with TRBJ2-4, with TRBD2 identical over 8 bases. Gene TRBJ2-7 matches the end of the DNA better, so the J call may be wrong. CDR1 and CDR2 (germline): SEHNR, FQNEAQ (reference sequence). This CDR3 comprises 14 residues. The CDR3 spells CASSPRDREGEQYF. The CDR3 DNA is TGTGCCAGCAGCCCCCGGGACCGGGAGGGCGAGCAGTACTTC.

This clonotype came up a few times. The V call is TRBV7-8, the J call TRBJ2-1; TRBD1 aligns across 8 bases. V shed 5 bases and J 6 bases; nucleotides not matched to a gene: 12. Germline CDR1 SGHVS, CDR2 FQNEAQ. The CDR3 extends over 16 amino acids. CDR3 bases: TGTGCCAGCAGCCCCAGCTCAGGGGGCCCAGTCAATGAGCAGTTCTTC. Translated: CASSPSSGGPVNEQFF.